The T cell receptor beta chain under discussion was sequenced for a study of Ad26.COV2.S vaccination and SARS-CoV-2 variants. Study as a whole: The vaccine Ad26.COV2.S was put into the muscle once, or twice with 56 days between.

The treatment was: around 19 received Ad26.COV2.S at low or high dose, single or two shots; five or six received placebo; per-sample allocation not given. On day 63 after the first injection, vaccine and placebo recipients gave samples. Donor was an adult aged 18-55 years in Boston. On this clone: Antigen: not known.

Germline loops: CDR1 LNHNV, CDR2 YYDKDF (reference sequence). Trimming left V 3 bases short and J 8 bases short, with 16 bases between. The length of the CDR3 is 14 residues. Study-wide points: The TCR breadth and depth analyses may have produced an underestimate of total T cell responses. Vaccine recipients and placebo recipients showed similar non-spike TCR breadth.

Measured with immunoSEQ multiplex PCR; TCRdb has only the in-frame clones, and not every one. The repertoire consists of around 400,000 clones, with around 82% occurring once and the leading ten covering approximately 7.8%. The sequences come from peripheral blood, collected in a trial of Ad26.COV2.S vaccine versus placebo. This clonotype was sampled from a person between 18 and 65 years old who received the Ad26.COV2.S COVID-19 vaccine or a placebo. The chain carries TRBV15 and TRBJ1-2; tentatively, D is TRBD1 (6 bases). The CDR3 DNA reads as TGTGCCACCAGCAGGGGGGCGGGGGCCCCGGGCTACACCTTC. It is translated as CATSRGAGAPGYTF.